Below, 16 T cell receptor beta chains from the same sample are listed, as sequenced in a study of blood T cells in healthy people across ages (dated by TCRdb to 2014 to 2015). Receptor amplification or capture employed 5' RACE. A second PCR of about 6 to 12 cycles was run with a J-beta primer mix and a sample-barcoded 5' primer. The public reads were reprocessed in TCRdb via fastp at Q25 and MiXCR, keeping in-frame beta chains. Identical CDR3 protein sequences are pooled into one entry, listed with their most common genes and DNA. Within this sample are 1.5 million to 2 million distinct CDR3 sequences, with roughly two fifths of them counted one time only. Of the sample, more than 20% falls within the top ten clones. Sequenced: blood. The source of these receptors is a human donor in good health.

The genes are TRBV7-2 and TRBJ2-7; D is undetermined. V was pared by 5 bases and J by 3 bases, with 14 bases between. The CDR3 consists of 14 residues. Germline CDR1 SGHTA, CDR2 FQGNSA. CDR3 DNA sequence: TGTGCCAGCAGCGGAACCCTGACCCGCTACGAGCAGTACTTC. Protein sequence: CASSGTLTRYEQYF.

CDR3 sequence: CASSLPGQGYSNQPQHF. In nucleotides, the CDR3 is TGTGCCAGCAGCTTGCCGGGACAGGGGTATAGCAATCAGCCCCAGCATTTT. This sequence joins TRBV7-9 and TRBJ1-5; the match to TRBD1 covers 10 bases. Per the germline V gene, CDR1 is SEHNR and CDR2 is FQNEAQ (reference sequence). Trimming took 3 bases from V and 0 from J; bases not matched to a gene: 5. This CDR3 has 17 residues. The full variable domain, rest sourced from reference TRBV7-9 and TRBJ1-5, is DTGVSQNPRHKITKRGQNVTFRCDPISEHNRLYWYRQTLGQGPEFLTYFQNEAQLEKSRLLSDRFSAERPKGSFSTLEIQRTEQGDSAMYLCASSLPGQGYSNQPQHFGDGTRLSIL.

This rearrangement joins TRBV12-3 or TRBV12-4 to TRBJ1-2, with D possibly TRBD1 on 6 matching bases. The CDR3 contains 17 residues. V was trimmed by 5 bases and J by 5 bases, leaving 24 bases between them. As DNA, the CDR3 is TGTGCCAGCAGTCCTCCCCGTGGGGGGCGCAGCCAATATGGCTACACCTTC. Protein sequence: CASSPPRGGRSQYGYTF.

This sequence joins TRBV10-3 and TRBJ2-5, with 11 bases aligning to TRBD1. The J call may be mistaken, given a closer DNA end match to TRBJ2-7. Germline lookup yields CDR1 ENHRY and CDR2 SYGVKD. The length of the CDR3 is 17 residues. CDR3 bases: TGTGCCATCAGTGTTCAAGGGTTGGGGACAGGGGGAAACGAGCAGTACTTC. This encodes CAISVQGLGTGGNEQYF.

The table lists this clonotype with a few counts. V is TRBV29-1 and J is TRBJ2-3; D perhaps matches TRBD1 (5 bases). CDR3 length: 15 amino acids. The V gene lost 2 bases and the J gene lost 1 base, with 13 bases spanning the gap. CDR1 is SQVTM and CDR2 is ANQGSEA in the germline V gene. CDR3 sequence: CSVESRGRGTDTQYF. The CDR3 coding sequence is TGCAGCGTTGAAAGTAGGGGCCGTGGCACAGATACGCAGTATTTT.

The V and J genes are TRBV28 and TRBJ1-2; D not resolved. Germline V gene data show CDR1 as MDHEN and CDR2 as SYDVKM. The CDR3 length is 14 residues. Trimming removed 2 bases from V and 8 bases from J, with 15 bases in between. CDR3 DNA sequence: TGTGCCAGCAGTTTAGGCGGGGTAAGGGTCGGCTACACCTTC. Protein: CASSLGGVRVGYTF.

This clonotype was observed a handful of times. This chain links TRBV2 with TRBJ1-2; D may be TRBD1 (6 bases). Germline CDR1 SNHLY, CDR2 FYNNEI. The CDR3 extends over 13 amino acids. Trimming shortened V by 8 bases and J by 6 bases, and 16 bases separated the two germline ends. In DNA form, the CDR3 reads TGTGCCAGCTCCGTCGGTCAGGGGCATGGCTACACCTTC. Encoded protein: CASSVGQGHGYTF.

This clonotype was counted between two and nine times. A much larger clone lies a single base off, so this may be a read error. The V and J genes are TRBV29-1 and TRBJ1-6; the match to TRBD1 covers 8 bases. Germline loops: CDR1 SQVTM, CDR2 ANQGSEA. CDR3 length equals 12 residues. The CDR3 spells CSAGGGNSLLHF. The CDR3 coding sequence is TGCAGCGCAGGGGGCGGGAATTCACTCCTCCACTTT.

The CDR3 DNA is TGCGCCAGCAGCCAGGGACTAGTGAAGGGCGGTAAGCAGTTCTTC. Translating gives CASSQGLVKGGKQFF. The chain recombines TRBV5-1 with TRBJ2-1, with 8 bases aligning to TRBD2. The CDR3 is made up of 15 amino acids. Germline assignment: CDR1 SGHRS and CDR2 YFSETQ. J lost 11 bases, V lost 4 bases, and 14 bases had no gene match. The whole variable domain, remainder taken from reference TRBV5-1 and TRBJ2-1, is KAGVTQTPRYLIKTRGQQVTLSCSPISGHRSVSWYQQTPGQGLQFLFEYFSETQRNKGNFPGRFSGRQFSNSRSEMNVSTLELGDSALYLCASSQGLVKGGKQFFGPGTRLTVL.

This clonotype showed up just a few times. This sequence joins TRBV7-2 and TRBJ1-4; D is perhaps TRBD1 (6 bases). CDR1 SGHTA and CDR2 FQGNSA come from the germline V gene. The V gene lost 1 base and the J gene lost 4 bases, with 10 bases spanning the gap. CDR3 length: 15 residues. The CDR3 loop is CASSLVGAVNEKLFF. The CDR3 coding sequence is TGTGCCAGCAGCTTAGTGGGGGCGGTTAATGAAAAACTGTTTTTT.

This clonotype was detected a few times. This chain connects TRBV5-1 to TRBJ2-2, with unresolved D. CDR3 length: 13 residues. The germline V and J ends were trimmed by 6 bases and 3 bases, with 9 bases remaining between them. The germline V gene encodes CDR1 SGHRS and CDR2 YFSETQ. CDR3 bases: TGCGCCAGCACCCAGCAAGACACCGGGGAGCTGTTTTTT. Translated: CASTQQDTGELFF.

V gene TRBV12-3 or TRBV12-4 combines with J gene TRBJ2-7, with 8 positions matching TRBD2. The V segment lost 5 bases and the J segment 7 bases; nucleotides outside the gene matches: 7. CDR3 length equals 13 residues. This CDR3 is CASSPSPGGEQYF. The CDR3 nucleotides read TGTGCCAGCAGTCCGAGCCCGGGGGGGGAGCAGTACTTC.

This clonotype was found a few times. The chain is built from TRBV15 and TRBJ2-3; 11 bases fit TRBD2. The length of the CDR3 is 16 residues. Trimming at V came to 3 bases and at J to 6 bases, leaving 8 bases not matched to a gene. Germline-derived CDR1 and CDR2 are LNHNV and YYDKDF (reference sequence). The DNA of the CDR3 is TGTGCCACCAGCAGCCCGTCCTTAGCGGGGGGGGATACGCAGTATTTT. Encoded protein: CATSSPSLAGGDTQYF.

The chain combines TRBV9 with TRBJ2-5; 7 nucleotides line up with TRBD2. Germline values: CDR1 SGDLS, CDR2 YYNGEE. Trimming took 0 bases from V and 5 from J; bases not matched to a gene: 7. The CDR3 length is 15 residues. CDR3: CASSVAGHGGETQYF. Written as DNA, the CDR3 is TGTGCCAGCAGCGTAGCGGGCCACGGGGGGGAGACCCAGTACTTC.

The chain combines TRBV4-1 with TRBJ1-5; 7 nucleotides agree with TRBD1. This CDR3 comprises 16 residues. Germline CDR1 reads MGHRA; CDR2 reads YSYEKL. With V trimmed by 3 bases and J by 0 bases, 5 bases remained unmatched. The CDR3 here is CASSHRQGGSNQPQHF. The CDR3 DNA follows: TGCGCCAGCAGCCACCGACAGGGTGGTAGCAATCAGCCCCAGCATTTT.

The chain links TRBV10-3 to TRBJ1-5, with a tentative D call TRBD1 (6 bases). Germline-derived CDR1 and CDR2 are ENHRY and SYGVKD. The V end lost 7 bases, the J end lost 4 bases, and 14 bases lay between the germline ends. The CDR3 has 14 residues. CDR3 in DNA: TGTGCCATCAACGGACGGGGGCCGAATCAGCCCCAGCATTTT. It encodes CAINGRGPNQPQHF.